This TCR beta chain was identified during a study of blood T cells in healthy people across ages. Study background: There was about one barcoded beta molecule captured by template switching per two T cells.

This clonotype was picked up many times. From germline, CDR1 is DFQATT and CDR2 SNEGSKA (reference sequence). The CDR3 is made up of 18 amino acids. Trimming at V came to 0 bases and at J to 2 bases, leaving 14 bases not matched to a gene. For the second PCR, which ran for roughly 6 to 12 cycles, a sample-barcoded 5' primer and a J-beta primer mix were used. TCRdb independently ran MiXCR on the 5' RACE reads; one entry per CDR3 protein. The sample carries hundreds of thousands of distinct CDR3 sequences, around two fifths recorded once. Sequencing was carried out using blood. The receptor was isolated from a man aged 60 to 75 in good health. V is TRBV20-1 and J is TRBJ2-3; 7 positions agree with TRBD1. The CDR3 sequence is CSARDWGTTGMNTDTQYF. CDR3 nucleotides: TGCAGTGCTAGAGATTGGGGGACGACAGGGATGAACACAGATACGCAGTATTTT.